This T cell receptor (beta chain) came from a study of T cells after yellow fever vaccination. About the study: The SMART-Seq v4 Ultra Low Input method served to prepare the low-cell-number fractions.

Remarks on this clonotype: What it binds is not known.

TCRdb re-analysed the 5' RACE reads in MiXCR, keeping a single row per CDR3 protein. The table lists about 350,000 distinct CDR3 sequences, over 4% of them singletons. Broader study findings: Subsequent to the booster, the majority of primary-vaccination clones reappeared (around 96% CD4, about 90% CD8).

The sample consisted of PBMCs, taken 5 days after the yellow fever booster vaccination. The TCR sequence derives from a man aged 18 to 35 who received the YFV17D yellow fever vaccine.

As DNA, the CDR3 is TGTGCCAGCAGCGTAGTGGGGGGGCTCACTGAAGCTTTCTTT. Translated: CASSVVGGLTEAFF. The V and J genes are TRBV9 and TRBJ1-1; a weak D match, TRBD1 (6 bases). The germline CDR1 and CDR2 sequences are SGDLS and YYNGEE. V was pared by 0 bases and J by 4 bases, with 10 bases between. This CDR3 has 14 residues. The full variable domain, with the rest looked up from reference TRBV9 and TRBJ1-1, is DSGVTQTPKHLITATGQRVTLRCSPRSGDLSVYWYQQSLDQGLQFLIQYYNGEERAKGNILERFSAQQFPDLHSELNLSSLELGDSALYFCASSVVGGLTEAFFGQGTRLTVV.